A few counts support the clone carrying this TCR beta chain. Libraries were prepared by immunoSEQ multiplex PCR; TCRdb keeps only in-frame clonotypes and omits some of them. The sample has some 630,000 clones, approximately 75% seen once; the top ten hold 1.5% to 2%. The entry originates in a study of shared clonotypes between healthy human individuals. The germline CDR1 and CDR2 sequences are MDHEN and SYDVKM. V lost 2 bases and J lost 0, with 11 bases in between. The CDR3 runs 16 residues. Sequenced input: memory CD4+ T cells sorted from blood. Specified subset: CD45RA-negative fraction. The V call is TRBV28, the J call TRBJ1-5, with D possibly matching TRBD1 (6 bases). This receptor was identified in a woman aged 25-40 years in good health. In DNA form, the CDR3 reads TGTGCCAGCAGTTTAAGGGGGGGCTATAGCAATCAGCCCCAGCATTTT. Translated: CASSLRGGYSNQPQHF.